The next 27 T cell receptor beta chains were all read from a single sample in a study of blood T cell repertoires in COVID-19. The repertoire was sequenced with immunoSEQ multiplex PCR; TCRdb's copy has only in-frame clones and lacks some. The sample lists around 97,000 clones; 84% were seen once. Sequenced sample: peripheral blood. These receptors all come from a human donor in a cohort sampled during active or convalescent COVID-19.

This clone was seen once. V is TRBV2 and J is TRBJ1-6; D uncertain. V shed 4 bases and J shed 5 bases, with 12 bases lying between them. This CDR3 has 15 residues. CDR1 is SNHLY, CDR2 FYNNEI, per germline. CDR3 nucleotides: TGTGCCAGCAGTGTTTCCAGTGTAAATAATTCACCCCTCCACTTT. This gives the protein CASSVSSVNNSPLHF.

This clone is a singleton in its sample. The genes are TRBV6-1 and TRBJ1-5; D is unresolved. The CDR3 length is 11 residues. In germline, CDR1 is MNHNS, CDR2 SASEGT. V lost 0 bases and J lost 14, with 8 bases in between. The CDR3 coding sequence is TGTGCCAGCAGTGAAGCGCGGTCCGAGCATTTT. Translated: CASSEARSEHF.

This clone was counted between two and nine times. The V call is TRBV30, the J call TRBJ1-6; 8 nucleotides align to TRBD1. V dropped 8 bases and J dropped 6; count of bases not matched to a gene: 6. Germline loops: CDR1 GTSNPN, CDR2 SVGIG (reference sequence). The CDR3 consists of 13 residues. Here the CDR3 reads CALRGQGNSPLHF. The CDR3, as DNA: TGTGCCCTCAGAGGACAGGGTAATTCACCCCTCCACTTT.

As DNA, the CDR3 is TGTGCCAGTACCACCGGAGGTCTCGGGACCCAGTACTTC. Translation gives CASTTGGLGTQYF. The chain carries TRBV19 and TRBJ2-5; TRBD2 is a possible D gene (5 bases). Germline CDR1 reads LNHDA; CDR2 reads SQIVND (reference sequence). V was shortened by 7 bases and J by 7 bases, with 16 bases between the two germline ends. This CDR3 spans 13 amino acids.

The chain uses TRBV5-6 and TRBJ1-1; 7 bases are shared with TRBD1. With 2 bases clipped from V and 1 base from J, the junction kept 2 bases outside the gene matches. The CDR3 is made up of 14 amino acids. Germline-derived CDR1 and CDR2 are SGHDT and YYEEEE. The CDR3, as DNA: TGTGCCAGCAGCTTTGGACAGGAGAACACTGAAGCTTTCTTT. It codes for CASSFGQENTEAFF.

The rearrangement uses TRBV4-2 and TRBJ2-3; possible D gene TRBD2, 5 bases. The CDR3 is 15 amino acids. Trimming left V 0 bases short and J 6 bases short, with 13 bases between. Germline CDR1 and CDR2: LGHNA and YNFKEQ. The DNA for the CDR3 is TGTGCCAGCAGCCAAGAGCGGTTCGGGGAGGATACGCAGTATTTT. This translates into CASSQERFGEDTQYF.

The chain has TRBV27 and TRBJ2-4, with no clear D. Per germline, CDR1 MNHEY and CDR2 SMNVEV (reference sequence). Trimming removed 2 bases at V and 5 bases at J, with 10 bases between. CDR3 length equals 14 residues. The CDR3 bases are TGTGCCAGCAGTTTAAATGTACTTCAAAACATTCAGTACTTC. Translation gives CASSLNVLQNIQYF.

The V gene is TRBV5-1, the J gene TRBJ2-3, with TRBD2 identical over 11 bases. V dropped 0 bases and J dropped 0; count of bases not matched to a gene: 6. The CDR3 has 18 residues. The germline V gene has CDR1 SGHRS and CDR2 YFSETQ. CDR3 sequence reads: CASSLVPSGGTSTDTQYF. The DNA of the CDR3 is TGCGCCAGCAGCTTGGTCCCTAGCGGGGGGACTAGCACAGATACGCAGTATTTT.

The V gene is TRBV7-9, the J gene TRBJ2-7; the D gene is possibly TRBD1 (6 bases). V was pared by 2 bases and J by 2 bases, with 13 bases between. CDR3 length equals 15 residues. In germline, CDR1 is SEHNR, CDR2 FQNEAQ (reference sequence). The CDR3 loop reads CASSLSADSPYEQYF. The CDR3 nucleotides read TGTGCCAGCAGCTTATCGGCGGACAGTCCCTACGAGCAGTACTTC. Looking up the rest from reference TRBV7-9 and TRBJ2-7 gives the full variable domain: DTGVSQNPRHKITKRGQNVTFRCDPISEHNRLYWYRQTLGQGPEFLTYFQNEAQLEKSRLLSDRFSAERPKGSFSTLEIQRTEQGDSAMYLCASSLSADSPYEQYFGPGTRLTVT.

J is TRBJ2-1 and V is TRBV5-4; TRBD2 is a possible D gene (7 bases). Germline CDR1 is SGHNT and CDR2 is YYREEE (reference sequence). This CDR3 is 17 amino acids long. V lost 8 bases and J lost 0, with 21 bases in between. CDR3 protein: CASSEGGAAFSYNEQFF. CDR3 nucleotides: TGTGCCAGTTCTGAGGGGGGGGCCGCCTTCTCCTACAATGAGCAGTTCTTC. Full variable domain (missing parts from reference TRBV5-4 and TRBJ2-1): ETGVTQSPTHLIKTRGQQVTLRCSSQSGHNTVSWYQQALGQGPQFIFQYYREEENGRGNFPPRFSGLQFPNYSSELNVNALELDDSALYLCASSEGGAAFSYNEQFFGPGTRLTVL.

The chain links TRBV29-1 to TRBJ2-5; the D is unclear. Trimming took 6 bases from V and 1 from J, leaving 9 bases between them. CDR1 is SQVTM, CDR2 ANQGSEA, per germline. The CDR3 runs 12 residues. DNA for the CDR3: TGCAGCGTCTTACCGGGCCAAGAGACCCAGTACTTC. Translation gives CSVLPGQETQYF.

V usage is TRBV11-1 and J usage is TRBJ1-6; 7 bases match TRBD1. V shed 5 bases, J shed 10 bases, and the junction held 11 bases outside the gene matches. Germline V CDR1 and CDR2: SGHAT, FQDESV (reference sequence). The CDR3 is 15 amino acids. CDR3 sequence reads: CASSLGPGGESPLHF. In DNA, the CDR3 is TGTGCCAGCAGCCTGGGTCCAGGGGGAGAATCACCCCTCCACTTT.

For the CDR3, the DNA is TGTGCCAGCAGCACGCGGACAGGGAACAATTCACCCCTCCACTTT. Its protein is CASSTRTGNNSPLHF. The chain couples TRBV7-8 to TRBJ1-6; TRBD1 agrees at 8 bases. J lost 7 bases, V lost 5 bases, and 7 bases had no gene match. CDR3 length: 15 residues. CDR1 is SGHVS and CDR2 is FQNEAQ in the germline V gene.

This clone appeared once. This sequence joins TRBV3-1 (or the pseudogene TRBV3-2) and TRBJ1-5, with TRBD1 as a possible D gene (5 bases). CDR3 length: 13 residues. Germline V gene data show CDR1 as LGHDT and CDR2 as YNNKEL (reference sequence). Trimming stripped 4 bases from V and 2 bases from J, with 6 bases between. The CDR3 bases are TGTGCCAGCAGCCTCAGGGGCAATCAGCCCCAGCATTTT. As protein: CASSLRGNQPQHF.

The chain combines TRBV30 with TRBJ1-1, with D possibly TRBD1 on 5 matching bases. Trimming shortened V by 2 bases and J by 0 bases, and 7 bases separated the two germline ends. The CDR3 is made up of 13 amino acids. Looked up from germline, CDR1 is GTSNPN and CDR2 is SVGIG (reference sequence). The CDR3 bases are TGTGCCTGGAGTAAGGGGATGAACACTGAAGCTTTCTTT. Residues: CAWSKGMNTEAFF.

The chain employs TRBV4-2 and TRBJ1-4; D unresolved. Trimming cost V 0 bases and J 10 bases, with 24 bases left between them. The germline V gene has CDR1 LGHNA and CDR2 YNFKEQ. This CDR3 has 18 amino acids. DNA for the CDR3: TGTGCCAGCAGCCAAGACGTTTATTCCTCTGTCCGTGGAGGAAAACTGTTTTTT. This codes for CASSQDVYSSVRGGKLFF.

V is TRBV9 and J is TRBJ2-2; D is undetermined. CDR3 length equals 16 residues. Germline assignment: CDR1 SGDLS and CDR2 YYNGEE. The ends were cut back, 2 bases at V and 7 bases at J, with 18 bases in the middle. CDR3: CASSVGLLANFGELFF. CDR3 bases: TGTGCCAGCAGCGTCGGGTTACTCGCTAACTTCGGGGAGCTGTTTTTT.

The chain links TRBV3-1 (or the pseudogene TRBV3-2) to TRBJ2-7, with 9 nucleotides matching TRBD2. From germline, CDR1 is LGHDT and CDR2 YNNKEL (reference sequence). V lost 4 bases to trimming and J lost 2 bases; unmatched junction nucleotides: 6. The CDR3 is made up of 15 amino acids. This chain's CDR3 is CASSPGLAGTYEQYF. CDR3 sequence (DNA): TGTGCCAGCAGCCCCGGGCTAGCGGGGACCTACGAGCAGTACTTC.

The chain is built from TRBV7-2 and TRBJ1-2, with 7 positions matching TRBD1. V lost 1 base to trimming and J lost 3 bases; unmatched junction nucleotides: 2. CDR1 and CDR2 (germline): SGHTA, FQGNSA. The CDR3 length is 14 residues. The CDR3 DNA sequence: TGTGCCAGCAGCTTAGGGGACAGATACTATGGCTACACCTTC. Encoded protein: CASSLGDRYYGYTF.

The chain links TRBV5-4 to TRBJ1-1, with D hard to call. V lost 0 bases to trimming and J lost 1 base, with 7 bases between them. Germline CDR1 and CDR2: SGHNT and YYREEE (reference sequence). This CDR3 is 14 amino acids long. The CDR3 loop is CASSLEATNTEAFF. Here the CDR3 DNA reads TGTGCCAGCAGCTTGGAAGCCACGAACACTGAAGCTTTCTTT.

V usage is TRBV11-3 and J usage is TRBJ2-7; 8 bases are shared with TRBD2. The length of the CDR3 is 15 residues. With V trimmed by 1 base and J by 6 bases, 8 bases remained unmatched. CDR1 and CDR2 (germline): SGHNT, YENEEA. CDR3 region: CASSLGGGGRVEQYF. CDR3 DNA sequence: TGTGCCAGCAGCTTAGGTGGCGGGGGGCGAGTCGAGCAGTACTTC.

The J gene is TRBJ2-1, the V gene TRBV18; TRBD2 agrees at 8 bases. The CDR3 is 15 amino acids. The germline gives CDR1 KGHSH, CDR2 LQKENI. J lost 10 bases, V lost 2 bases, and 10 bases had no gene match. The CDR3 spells CASSPTLGPSGEQFF. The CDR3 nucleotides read TGTGCCAGCTCACCAACCTTGGGACCTAGCGGGGAGCAGTTCTTC.

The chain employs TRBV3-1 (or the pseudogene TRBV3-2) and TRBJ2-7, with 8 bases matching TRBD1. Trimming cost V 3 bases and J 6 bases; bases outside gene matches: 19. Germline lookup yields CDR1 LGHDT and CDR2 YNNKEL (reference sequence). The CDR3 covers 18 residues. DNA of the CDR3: TGTGCCAGCAGCCAGGGGATCATCAGGGGGCGCGTTGCCTCCGAGCAGTACTTC. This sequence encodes CASSQGIIRGRVASEQYF.

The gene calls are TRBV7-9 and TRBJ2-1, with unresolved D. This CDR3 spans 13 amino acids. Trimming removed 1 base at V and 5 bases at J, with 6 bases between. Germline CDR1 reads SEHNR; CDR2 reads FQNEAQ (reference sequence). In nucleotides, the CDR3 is TGTGCCAGCAGCTTAGTTTCAGACAATGAGCAGTTCTTC. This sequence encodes CASSLVSDNEQFF.

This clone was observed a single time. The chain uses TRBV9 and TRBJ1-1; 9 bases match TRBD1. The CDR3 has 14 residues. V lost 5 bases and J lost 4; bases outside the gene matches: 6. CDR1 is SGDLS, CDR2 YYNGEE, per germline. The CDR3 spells CASRATGGFTEAFF. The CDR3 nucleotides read TGTGCCAGCAGAGCTACAGGGGGCTTCACTGAAGCTTTCTTT. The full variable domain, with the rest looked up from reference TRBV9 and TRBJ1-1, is DSGVTQTPKHLITATGQRVTLRCSPRSGDLSVYWYQQSLDQGLQFLIQYYNGEERAKGNILERFSAQQFPDLHSELNLSSLELGDSALYFCASRATGGFTEAFFGQGTRLTVV.

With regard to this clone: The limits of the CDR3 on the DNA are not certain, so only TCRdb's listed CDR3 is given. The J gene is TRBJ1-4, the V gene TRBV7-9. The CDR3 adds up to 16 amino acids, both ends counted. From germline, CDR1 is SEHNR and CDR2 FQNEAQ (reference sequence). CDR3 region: CASSSTLGIANEKLFF.

CDR3 in amino acids: CASSLGPGDLLMNTEAFF. The CDR3 nucleotides are TGTGCCAGCAGCTTAGGGCCAGGGGACCTTCTCATGAACACTGAAGCTTTCTTT. The genes are TRBV7-9 and TRBJ1-1; TRBD1 might be the D (6 bases). Trimming left V 1 base short and J 0 bases short, with 18 bases between. CDR1 is SEHNR and CDR2 is FQNEAQ in the germline V gene (reference sequence). The CDR3 is made up of 18 amino acids.